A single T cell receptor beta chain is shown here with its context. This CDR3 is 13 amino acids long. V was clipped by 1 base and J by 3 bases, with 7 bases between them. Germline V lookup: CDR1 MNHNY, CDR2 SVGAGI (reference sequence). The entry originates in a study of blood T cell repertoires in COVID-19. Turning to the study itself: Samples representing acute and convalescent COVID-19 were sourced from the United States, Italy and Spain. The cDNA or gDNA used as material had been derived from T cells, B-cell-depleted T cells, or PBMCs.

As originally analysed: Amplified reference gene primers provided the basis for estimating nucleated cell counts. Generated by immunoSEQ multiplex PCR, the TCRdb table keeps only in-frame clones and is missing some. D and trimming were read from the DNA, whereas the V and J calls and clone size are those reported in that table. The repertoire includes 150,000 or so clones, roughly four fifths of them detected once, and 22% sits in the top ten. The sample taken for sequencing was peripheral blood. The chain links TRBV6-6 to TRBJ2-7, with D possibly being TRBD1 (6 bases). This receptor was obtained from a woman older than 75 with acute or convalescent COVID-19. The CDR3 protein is CASSYLQGYEQYF. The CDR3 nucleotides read TGTGCCAGCAGTTACTTACAGGGCTACGAGCAGTACTTC.